The present T cell receptor beta chain was sequenced within a study of beta chain features in type 1 diabetes (dated by TCRdb to the late 2010s). Broadly, across the study: No differences in mean age, gender distribution, total cell number or subset yield were found between patients and healthy donors. Across all samples, 90 million to 130 million sorted cells were examined, and cell number per subset correlated strongly with RNA yield. In the study, TCRB repertoires of sorted circulating CD4+ T cell subsets from recently diagnosed type 1 diabetes patients were compared with those of matched healthy donors. Whereas all 28 donors provided naive and central memory subsets, regulatory and stem cell-like memory subsets were isolated from just 8 patients and about eight healthy donors.

The CDR3 goes from the cysteine to the phenylalanine over 15 residues. Only the CDR3 DNA stays, 45 bases, in frame from base 1. As for this clone: No cognate antigen has been identified for it. Per-base quality was not reported, and no clone a single base away is much larger than it.

A single peripheral blood draw of around 120 mL on average was collected from each donor into heparinised tubes. Using a panel that included CD45RO, CCR7, CD25, CD127, CD95 and CD27, naive, central memory, regulatory and stem cell-like memory CD4+ T cells were sorted on a BD FACSAria II. Purity was above 95% for every sorted population. PBMCs were separated immediately by Lymphoprep density gradient centrifugation and were stained directly, without being cultured. So that batch effects would be minimized, each experiment stained and sorted samples in pairs, pairing one healthy donor with one patient. The High Capacity cDNA Reverse Transcription Kit was used to reverse transcribe all of the isolated RNA, meaning that expressed TCRB transcripts were what got sequenced. Deep immunoSEQ sequencing was performed on naive, central memory and regulatory T cell samples, with an average of around 3.4 million total reads per sample. After sorted cells were lysed in RLT buffer, RNA was extracted with DNase-treated RNeasy Micro or Mini kits, with the choice depending on cell number. Each cell subset was processed separately to prevent cross-contamination, with patient and healthy donor samples processed together. TCRB sequences were amplified from cDNA with the immunoSEQ multiplex PCR, producing 87-bp fragments spanning the CDR3 region. Sequencing of the amplicons was done on the Illumina HiSeq platform. As for the original processing: Synthetic template baselines were used to correct PCR bias computationally, reads within Hamming distance 2 were collapsed, and singletons that could not be merged were discarded. Reads were aligned against IMGT so that V, D and J genes, CDR3 length and insertions or deletions at six rearrangement sites could be assigned. Clonotype counts were normalized to sorted cell number within each subset before computing true diversity and Gini coefficients with the tcR R package. The overlap coefficient, calculated on TCRB nucleotide sequences, was used to quantify repertoire sharing. As a proxy for the pre-selection repertoire, out-of-frame TCRB sequences from naive cells were analyzed. What TCRdb holds here is the immuneACCESS table cut down to in-frame rearrangements. Part of the clones is not present; checked against another copy, under half of the missing clones reflect an unresolved V gene, and the others are unexplained. V and J calls and clone size come straight from that table; D and trimming were deduced from the DNA. This sample has around 160,000 clones in its table, and roughly 65% of those were observed once. The top ten constitute approximately 0.09% of the sample.

The research as a whole found: Sequencing cDNA rather than genomic DNA could over-represent highly expressing activated cells, although activation and CD3 levels did not differ between groups. PCR might favor shorter templates, but patient and control samples were amplified and corrected together, so any skew would affect both groups equally. Patients with type 1 diabetes made fewer insertions and deleted more nucleotides at VDJ recombination sites, implying thymic rearrangement abnormalities. HLA sub-analyses involved small numbers of individuals, so any influence of HLA type on TCRB rearrangement remained unresolved. Naive, central memory and regulatory TCRB repertoires appeared more similar among patients than among healthy donors. A moderate but significant shortening of TCRB CDR3 length was observed in type 1 diabetes patients in all four CD4+ subsets.

The TCR originated in a man aged 30 to 45 with type 1 diabetes. The sample comprised naive CD4+ T cells from blood. This sample's cell subset or site label indicates: true naive CD4+ T cells. The chain joins TRBV21-1 to TRBJ1-2; the D segment call TRBD1 is taken from the table without a DNA check. TRBV21-1 is termed a pseudogene. The CDR3 has the sequence CASSKGKTATYGYTF. In nucleotide form, the sequence is TGTGCCAGCAGCAAAGGAAAAACAGCCACCTATGGCTACACCTTC.